The 30 T cell receptor beta chains reported below all come from one sample, sequenced in a study of beta chain bispecific antibodies for T cell cancers. Regarding the study as a whole: Normal T cells contributed less of the targeted TRBV signal than the leukemia cells did.

Their target antigens are unknown. Blood mononuclear cells were expanded for roughly 3 days using either OKT3 anti-CD3 antibody or CD3/CD28 beads. TCRdb ran MiXCR on the 5' RACE reads and lists one entry per CDR3 protein. This table holds about 18,000 distinct CDR3 sequences, less than 2.5% found once. Sequencing was performed on healthy donor T cells cultured with leukemia cells. These receptors were taken from a human donor in good health. Some clones in this sample may be carry-over from other donors' samples.

This clonotype showed up many times. This chain joins TRBV9 and TRBJ2-2; 8 positions agree with TRBD2. Unmatched junction bases numbered 13, after V lost 4 bases and J lost 5 bases. From germline, CDR1 is SGDLS and CDR2 YYNGEE. This CDR3 comprises 17 residues. The CDR3 sequence is CASSPLPPGGITGELFF. The CDR3 region has the DNA TGTGCCAGCAGCCCGCTCCCCCCGGGGGGGATTACCGGGGAGCTGTTTTTT.

The sample holds many counts of this clonotype. The chain has TRBV29-1 and TRBJ2-5; tentative D call: TRBD1 (5 bases). V lost 1 base, J lost 4 bases, and 7 bases lay in between. The CDR3 is 12 residues long. Looked up from germline, CDR1 is SQVTM and CDR2 is ANQGSEA. This CDR3 reads CSVEAGRETQYF. The CDR3 region has the DNA TGCAGCGTTGAAGCAGGGCGAGAGACCCAGTACTTC.

This clonotype was seen ten or more times. This chain links TRBV29-1 with TRBJ1-2; 8 bases fit TRBD1. V was pared by 6 bases and J by 2 bases, with 11 bases of the junction left unmatched. CDR1 and CDR2 from the germline V gene are SQVTM and ANQGSEA. The CDR3 spans 15 residues. The CDR3 nucleotides are TGCAGCGTCGATTCGGGACAGGCCACAAACTATGGCTACACCTTC. It is translated as CSVDSGQATNYGYTF.

By its share, this clonotype is medium-sized. The V gene is TRBV5-1, the J gene TRBJ1-5; 12 bases align to TRBD1. The trim removed 3 bases at V and 2 bases at J, leaving 18 bases unmatched. Germline CDR1 is SGHRS and CDR2 is YFSETQ. This CDR3 region has 21 residues. As DNA, the CDR3 is TGCGCCAGCAGCTCCCGGGACAGGGGGCGTAAGGTCCTTCGTTGCAATCAGCCCCAGCATTTT. This codes for CASSSRDRGRKVLRCNQPQHF.

This clonotype was observed a handful of times. The chain couples TRBV19 to TRBJ2-3; tentatively, D is TRBD2 (5 bases). The V gene's germline CDR1 is LNHDA and CDR2 SQIVND (reference sequence). V lost 7 bases to trimming and J lost 1 base, with 18 bases between them. This CDR3 is 16 amino acids long. The CDR3 nucleotides read TGTGCCAGTACCCCATCGAGGGCGTCGGGCACAGATACGCAGTATTTT. Translated, it gives CASTPSRASGTDTQYF.

This clonotype was counted at least ten times. The genes are TRBV10-3 and TRBJ2-7; D is unclear. Between the trimmed V and J ends, which lost 2 bases and 3 bases, there was a span of 2 bases. The CDR3 runs 11 residues. From germline, CDR1 is ENHRY and CDR2 SYGVKD. The CDR3 DNA sequence: TGTGCCATCAGTGAGGGCTACGAGCAGTACTTC. It specifies CAISEGYEQYF.

A few counts support this clonotype. The V call is TRBV19, the J call TRBJ1-2; 9 bases map to TRBD1. This CDR3 comprises 13 residues. Germline V gives CDR1 LNHDA, CDR2 SQIVND (reference sequence). The J segment lost 8 bases and the V segment lost 11 bases, leaving 12 bases of the junction unmatched. CDR3 region: CAASRDRVGGYTF. As DNA, the CDR3 is TGTGCCGCGTCCCGGGACAGGGTCGGGGGCTACACCTTC.

This clonotype showed up just a few times. CDR3 sequence (DNA): TGTGCCAGTAGTTGGGGACAGGGAGGCTACGAGCAGTACTTC. It specifies CASSWGQGGYEQYF. The V gene is TRBV19, the J gene TRBJ2-7; 9 positions agree with TRBD1. The CDR3 extends over 14 amino acids. Germline CDR1 is LNHDA and CDR2 is SQIVND (reference sequence). V trimming: 5 bases; J trimming: 3 bases; junction bases outside the gene matches: 5.

In its sample, this clonotype was seen many times. The chain uses TRBV5-1 and TRBJ1-1, with D perhaps TRBD1 (6 bases). Germline CDR1 reads SGHRS; CDR2 reads YFSETQ. V shed 0 bases and J shed 0 bases, with 9 bases lying between them. The CDR3 is 15 amino acids. CDR3 nucleotides: TGCGCCAGCAGCTTGGCCTCAGGGGTGAACACTGAAGCTTTCTTT. Its translation: CASSLASGVNTEAFF.

As regards this clonotype: A much larger clonotype is one base distant, so this may be a read error. The chain joins TRBV18 to TRBJ2-1; D not certain. The CDR3 has 14 amino acids. Germline V lookup: CDR1 KGHSH, CDR2 LQKENI. This CDR3 is CAGSPIELGNEQFF. CDR3 in DNA: TGTGCCGGCTCACCCATAGAGCTAGGAAATGAGCAGTTCTTC.

This clonotype is labeled medium-sized. The chain is built from TRBV28 and TRBJ1-6; D is unclear. Per the germline V gene, CDR1 is MDHEN and CDR2 is SYDVKM. Trimming shortened V by 3 bases and J by 6 bases, and 12 bases separated the two germline ends. CDR3 size: 15 residues. CDR3 bases: TGTGCCAGCAGTTTTAGTGGCAACTTTAATTCACCCCTCCACTTT. It codes for CASSFSGNFNSPLHF. Variable domain in full (rest from reference TRBV28 and TRBJ1-6): DVKVTQSSRYLVKRTGEKVFLECVQDMDHENMFWYRQDPGLGLRLIYFSYDVKMKEKGDIPEGYSVSREKKERFSLILESASTNQTSMYLCASSFSGNFNSPLHFGNGTRLTVT.

This clonotype appeared many times. The chain couples TRBV5-1 to TRBJ1-3; D gene uncertain. The CDR3 loop spans 14 amino acids. Germline-derived CDR1 and CDR2 are SGHRS and YFSETQ. The germline V and J ends were trimmed by 6 bases and 0 bases, with 10 bases remaining between them. In DNA, the CDR3 is TGCGCCAGCAAAGAACTTACCTCTGGAAACACCATATATTTT. Residues: CASKELTSGNTIYF.

By sample share, this clonotype is medium-sized (0.01 to 0.1%). V usage is TRBV12-3 or TRBV12-4 and J usage is TRBJ2-1; 9 nucleotides line up with TRBD2. The CDR3 extends over 14 amino acids. After removal of 3 bases from V and 10 bases from J, the junction contained 7 bases not matched to a gene. CDR3 coding DNA: TGTGCCAGCAGTTTGGGCGGGGGGGGCAGAGAGCAGTTCTTC. It is translated as CASSLGGGGREQFF.

This clonotype was seen repeatedly, ten times or more. V usage is TRBV12-3 or TRBV12-4 and J usage is TRBJ1-2; a possible D gene is TRBD1 (5 bases). The CDR3 contains 13 residues. Trimming took 6 bases from V and 2 from J, leaving 10 bases between them. The CDR3, as DNA: TGTGCCAGCAGGGGGGGGGGAAACTATGGCTACACCTTC. Translation: CASRGGGNYGYTF.

This clonotype was observed at least ten times. The rearrangement uses TRBV2 and TRBJ1-4; 10 bases line up with TRBD1. The trim removed 7 bases at V and 5 bases at J, leaving 4 bases unmatched. CDR3 length: 14 residues. Germline V gene sequence: CDR1 SNHLY, CDR2 FYNNEI. The DNA for the CDR3 is TGTGCCAGCACATCGGGACAGGGGAATGAAAAACTGTTTTTT. Translation gives CASTSGQGNEKLFF.

This clonotype has at least ten counts. The chain combines TRBV7-6 with TRBJ2-1; no clear D. CDR3 length equals 14 residues. Germline V gives CDR1 SGHVS, CDR2 FNYEAQ. Between the trimmed V and J ends, which lost 5 bases and 10 bases, there was a span of 18 bases. As DNA, the CDR3 is TGTGCCAGCAGCCAACAGTCGGGTTATAGCGAGCAGTTCTTC. Translating it yields CASSQQSGYSEQFF.

This clonotype showed up many times. V is TRBV6-5 and J is TRBJ1-5; weak D call: TRBD1 (5 bases). The CDR3 has 14 amino acids. Looked up from germline, CDR1 is MNHEY and CDR2 is SVGAGI. Trimming pared 4 bases from V and 3 bases from J, leaving 10 bases between. CDR3 in amino acids: CASSSGGNNQPQHF. As DNA, the CDR3 is TGTGCCAGCAGTTCGGGGGGGAACAATCAGCCCCAGCATTTT.

This clonotype has ten or more counts. The rearrangement uses TRBV28 and TRBJ1-1; D call uncertain. The germline V and J ends were trimmed by 1 base and 0 bases, with 15 bases remaining between them. Germline CDR1 reads MDHEN; CDR2 reads SYDVKM. The CDR3 extends over 17 amino acids. CDR3 amino acids: CASSLSSGSLLNTEAFF. CDR3 nucleotides: TGTGCCAGCAGTTTATCATCCGGGTCCCTTCTGAACACTGAAGCTTTCTTT.

This clonotype has at least ten counts. The V call is TRBV3-1, the J call TRBJ2-7, with 7 bases aligning to TRBD1. V lost 4 bases, J lost 5 bases, and 11 bases stayed unmatched. Germline V lookup: CDR1 LGHDT, CDR2 YNNKEL (reference sequence). The CDR3 extends over 15 amino acids. The CDR3 protein is CASSPREGATNEQYF. CDR3 coding DNA: TGTGCCAGCAGCCCTCGCGAGGGGGCCACCAACGAGCAGTACTTC.

In its sample, this clonotype was seen many times. The gene calls are TRBV20-1 and TRBJ1-1; the D is unclear. The CDR3 runs 14 residues. V was shortened by 0 bases and J by 6 bases, with 14 bases between the two germline ends. Germline CDR1 and CDR2: DFQATT and SNEGSKA (reference sequence). CDR3 coding DNA: TGCAGTGCTAGAGATCCGGGAGGAGTCCCTGAAGCTTTCTTT. It is translated as CSARDPGGVPEAFF.

This clonotype was counted at least ten times. The chain is built from TRBV18 and TRBJ2-5; 10 bases fit TRBD2. This CDR3 is built from 17 residues. V dropped 2 bases and J dropped 1; count of bases not matched to a gene: 7. Germline V CDR1 and CDR2: KGHSH, LQKENI. The CDR3 bases are TGTGCCAGCTCACCAACAGGACAGCGGGGGGGCCAAGAGACCCAGTACTTC. As protein: CASSPTGQRGGQETQYF. Full variable domain (missing parts from reference TRBV18 and TRBJ2-5): NAGVMQNPRHLVRRRGQEARLRCSPMKGHSHVYWYRQLPEEGLKFMVYLQKENIIDESGMPKERFSAEFPKEGPSILRIQQVVRGDSAAYFCASSPTGQRGGQETQYFGPGTRLLVL.

This clonotype was picked up many times. The J gene is TRBJ2-3, the V gene TRBV7-6; TRBD1 or TRBD2 may be the D gene (5 bases each). From germline, CDR1 is SGHVS and CDR2 FNYEAQ. The CDR3 has 17 residues. V shed 5 bases and J shed 2 bases, with 20 bases lying between them. The CDR3 sequence is CASSPWDGAVVTDTQYF. The CDR3 DNA follows: TGTGCCAGCAGCCCCTGGGACGGAGCGGTGGTCACAGATACGCAGTATTTT.

By proportion, this clonotype is medium-sized (0.01 to 0.1%). V gene TRBV13 combines with J gene TRBJ2-3; no definite D call. The CDR3 consists of 11 residues. V shed 5 bases and J shed 6 bases, with 6 bases lying between them. Germline V gives CDR1 PRHDT, CDR2 FYEKMQ (reference sequence). CDR3 in amino acids: CASSTMDTQYF. For the CDR3, the DNA is TGTGCCAGCAGCACGATGGATACGCAGTATTTT. Based on the CDR3 plus reference TRBV13 and TRBJ2-3, the full variable domain is AAGVIQSPRHLIKEKRETATLKCYPIPRHDTVYWYQQGPGQDPQFLISFYEKMQSDKGSIPDRFSAQQFSDYHSELNMSSLELGDSALYFCASSTMDTQYFGPGTRLTVL.

This clonotype appeared many times. This chain uses TRBV5-1 with TRBJ2-1, with D possibly matching TRBD2 (6 bases). V was clipped by 3 bases and J by 5 bases, with 9 bases between them. The germline V gene has CDR1 SGHRS and CDR2 YFSETQ. The length of the CDR3 is 13 residues. The CDR3 here is CASSSGLDNEQFF. The DNA of the CDR3 is TGCGCCAGCAGCTCGGGACTTGACAATGAGCAGTTCTTC. Drawing the rest from reference TRBV5-1 and TRBJ2-1, the complete variable domain is KAGVTQTPRYLIKTRGQQVTLSCSPISGHRSVSWYQQTPGQGLQFLFEYFSETQRNKGNFPGRFSGRQFSNSRSEMNVSTLELGDSALYLCASSSGLDNEQFFGPGTRLTVL.

This clonotype appeared many times. The V call is TRBV27, the J call TRBJ2-7, with a possible D match to TRBD1 (6 bases). CDR3 size: 15 residues. V lost 2 bases and J 2 bases, leaving 13 bases between the germline ends. Per germline, CDR1 MNHEY and CDR2 SMNVEV (reference sequence). The CDR3 nucleotides are TGTGCCAGCAGTTTAGACACAGGGAAGACCTACGAGCAGTACTTC. It translates to CASSLDTGKTYEQYF.

This clonotype was seen ten or more times. The rearrangement links TRBV18 to TRBJ2-7; 7 bases match TRBD1. This CDR3 spans 16 amino acids. Germline values: CDR1 KGHSH, CDR2 LQKENI. The trim removed 2 bases at V and 0 bases at J, leaving 7 bases unmatched. CDR3 residues: CASSPWDSPSSYEQYF. The CDR3 DNA reads TGTGCCAGCTCACCATGGGACAGCCCGAGCTCCTACGAGCAGTACTTC.

The V and J genes are TRBV19 and TRBJ1-5, with 7 bases aligning to TRBD1. The junction had 7 bases not matched to a gene; V was cut back by 7 bases and J by 4 bases. Per germline, CDR1 LNHDA and CDR2 SQIVND (reference sequence). The CDR3 sequence is 14 residues long. The CDR3: CASKVSGGNQPQHF. The CDR3 bases are TGTGCCAGTAAAGTCTCAGGGGGTAATCAGCCCCAGCATTTT.

By proportion, this clonotype is medium-sized. The genes are TRBV6-4 and TRBJ2-2; TRBD1 agrees at 7 bases. The germline V gene has CDR1 MRHNA and CDR2 SNTAGT. The CDR3 spans 16 residues. Unmatched junction bases numbered 11, after V lost 6 bases and J lost 4 bases. CDR3 in DNA: TGTGCCAGCAGGCCCTTAGGGGGCTCGGGCACCGGGGAGCTGTTTTTT. This codes for CASRPLGGSGTGELFF.

This clonotype came up many times. The chain is built from TRBV28 and TRBJ2-3, with 14 bases matching TRBD2. Unmatched junction bases numbered 6, after V lost 3 bases and J lost 4 bases. This CDR3 is built from 17 residues. Germline lookup yields CDR1 MDHEN and CDR2 SYDVKM. CDR3 coding DNA: TGTGCCAGCAGTTTGAGTATGGGACTAGCGGGGGCAGATACGCAGTATTTT. This encodes CASSLSMGLAGADTQYF.

This clonotype was seen many times. The chain joins TRBV15 to TRBJ1-5; TRBD1 might be the D (5 bases). This CDR3 spans 15 amino acids. CDR1 is LNHNV and CDR2 is YYDKDF in the germline V gene (reference sequence). Deletions cut 2 bases from V and 4 bases from J, with 12 bases between. The CDR3 region has the DNA TGTGCCACCAGCAGAATGAGGGGCGGGAATCAGCCCCAGCATTTT. It translates to CATSRMRGGNQPQHF.